This TCR beta chain was obtained from a study of blood T cell repertoires in COVID-19. V dropped 0 bases and J dropped 2 bases, with 7 bases sitting between them. The CDR3 covers 14 residues. Germline CDR1 reads SGHRS; CDR2 reads YFSETQ. Original processing notes: Amplifying reference gene primers gave estimates of nucleated cell counts. TCRdb keeps only in-frame clones here, not all; method: immunoSEQ multiplex PCR. V and J calls and clone size are copied from that table; D and trimming were computed from the DNA. The sample contains just under 90,000 clones, about two thirds of which appear only once.

Sequencing input: peripheral blood. The rearrangement uses TRBV5-1 and TRBJ2-3; maybe TRBD2 (5 bases). This clonotype was obtained from a woman older than 75 with acute or convalescent COVID-19. CDR3 in DNA: TGCGCCAGCAGCTTGGACGGGGTCACAGATACGCAGTATTTT. This translates into CASSLDGVTDTQYF.